The 8 T cell receptor beta chains presented below share a single source sample, sequenced in a study of siplizumab effects on memory and regulatory T cells. Some clones are missing from TCRdb's copy, which holds only in-frame ones; the method was immunoSEQ multiplex PCR. The table lists about 120,000 clones, around 93% of them singletons. Source material: non-Treg CD4+ T cells sorted from blood. These receptor sequences come from a human donor in good health.

This rearrangement joins TRBV7-9 to TRBJ1-5, with D possibly TRBD1 on 5 matching bases. Germline CDR1 SEHNR, CDR2 FQNEAQ (reference sequence). The CDR3 is 14 amino acids. Trimming took off 6 bases at V and 1 base at J, with 10 bases between the two ends. CDR3 in amino acids: CASSYEGSNQPQHF. CDR3 DNA: TGTGCCAGCAGTTACGAGGGGAGCAATCAGCCCCAGCATTTT.

This clone came up a few times. Written as DNA, the CDR3 is TGTGCCAGCAGCGTGGACCTCTATGGCTACACCTTC. This sequence encodes CASSVDLYGYTF. This sequence joins TRBV5-6 and TRBJ1-2; no definite D call. This CDR3 has 12 residues. Trimming left V 4 bases short and J 4 bases short, with 8 bases between. Germline values: CDR1 SGHDT, CDR2 YYEEEE.

J is TRBJ2-2 and V is TRBV18, with unresolved D. Trimming cost V 1 base and J 6 bases, with 21 bases left between them. In germline, CDR1 is KGHSH, CDR2 LQKENI. CDR3 length equals 18 residues. The CDR3 loop is CASSPHKLSAAGAGELFF. The CDR3 DNA follows: TGTGCCAGCTCACCACACAAACTTTCCGCTGCTGGGGCCGGGGAGCTGTTTTTT. Looking up the rest from reference TRBV18 and TRBJ2-2 gives the full variable domain: NAGVMQNPRHLVRRRGQEARLRCSPMKGHSHVYWYRQLPEEGLKFMVYLQKENIIDESGMPKERFSAEFPKEGPSILRIQQVVRGDSAAYFCASSPHKLSAAGAGELFFGEGSRLTVL.

This rearrangement joins TRBV7-8 to TRBJ1-1; D is possibly TRBD1 (6 bases). The V end was cut by 4 bases, the J end by 6 bases, with 15 bases between. The CDR3 loop spans 14 amino acids. The germline gives CDR1 SGHVS, CDR2 FQNEAQ. This CDR3 reads CASSSTGPGAEAFF. The CDR3 DNA reads as TGTGCCAGCAGCTCAACAGGGCCCGGGGCTGAAGCTTTCTTT.

The J gene is TRBJ1-1, the V gene TRBV19; 7 bases are shared with TRBD1. This CDR3 is 14 amino acids long. Germline values: CDR1 LNHDA, CDR2 SQIVND (reference sequence). Losses at the gene ends were 4 bases for V and 2 bases for J; bases not matched to a gene: 4. Written as DNA, the CDR3 is TGTGCCAGTAGTAGAACAGGGGCTAACACTGAAGCTTTCTTT. Protein: CASSRTGANTEAFF.

In the case of this clone: The sample carries other DNA sequences with the same CDR3. The chain combines TRBV9 with TRBJ2-5; D is possibly TRBD2 (5 bases). The CDR3 runs 14 residues. Trimming left V 0 bases short and J 5 bases short, with 11 bases between. Germline V gives CDR1 SGDLS, CDR2 YYNGEE. For the CDR3, the DNA is TGTGCCAGCAGCGTAGGCCCTGGCGGGGAGACCCAGTACTTC. This sequence encodes CASSVGPGGETQYF.

This clone was recorded only once. This sequence joins TRBV30 and TRBJ1-2, with 8 bases lining up with TRBD1. After removal of 0 bases from V and 7 bases from J, the junction contained 10 bases not matched to a gene. This CDR3 is 15 amino acids long. The germline gives CDR1 GTSNPN, CDR2 SVGIG (reference sequence). CDR3 region: CAWSVGGGQASGYTF. The CDR3 nucleotides read TGTGCCTGGAGTGTTGGGGGGGGACAGGCCTCTGGCTACACCTTC.

This chain joins TRBV27 and TRBJ1-1, with D perhaps TRBD1 (6 bases). V was clipped by 5 bases and J by 6 bases, with 10 bases between them. Germline V CDR1 and CDR2: MNHEY, SMNVEV (reference sequence). This CDR3 comprises 12 residues. The DNA for the CDR3 is TGTGCCAGCAGTCCTCAGGGGTCTGAAGCTTTCTTT. This gives the protein CASSPQGSEAFF.